This passage covers 4 T cell receptor beta chains from one sample sequenced in a study of cytomegalovirus exposure and HLA in healthy donors. 13 Jbeta primers and 60 Vbeta primers were used for the PCR. Profiled with immunoSEQ multiplex PCR; TCRdb holds only in-frame clones, not every one. Found here are roughly 93,000 clones, 74% of them singletons; the top ten hold about 1.7%. Sequencing was performed on PBMCs. The receptors come from a male donor in good health and CMV-seronegative.

This rearrangement joins TRBV5-6 to TRBJ1-2; 10 nucleotides line up with TRBD1. CDR3 length: 15 residues. Per the germline V gene, CDR1 is SGHDT and CDR2 is YYEEEE. V shed 3 bases and J 5 bases; nucleotides not matched to a gene: 7. The CDR3: CASSYGTGVHYGYTF. The CDR3, as DNA: TGTGCCAGCAGCTACGGGACAGGGGTCCATTATGGCTACACCTTC.

This rearrangement joins TRBV29-1 to TRBJ1-1; D not certain. Germline V lookup: CDR1 SQVTM, CDR2 ANQGSEA. The CDR3 spans 11 residues. The V end was cut by 4 bases, the J end by 5 bases, with 8 bases between. The CDR3 region has the DNA TGCAGCGTTGCCGGCAGGACTGAAGCTTTCTTT. This sequence encodes CSVAGRTEAFF.

The chain recombines TRBV6-6 with TRBJ1-2; 7 nucleotides line up with TRBD1. Germline CDR1 MNHNY, CDR2 SVGAGI (reference sequence). J gave up 4 bases and V 2 bases, and 4 bases lay outside the gene matches. The CDR3 totals 14 residues. The DNA of the CDR3 is TGTGCCAGCAGTTACACCGGACAGGTCTATGGCTACACCTTC. Amino acids: CASSYTGQVYGYTF.

The rearrangement joins TRBV19 to TRBJ1-2; maybe TRBD1 (5 bases). The V end was cut by 5 bases, the J end by 1 base, with 14 bases between. CDR3 length equals 15 residues. Per germline, CDR1 LNHDA and CDR2 SQIVND (reference sequence). CDR3 coding DNA: TGTGCCAGTAGTGGGATCCAGGGAAGTAACTATGGCTACACCTTC. Translation: CASSGIQGSNYGYTF.